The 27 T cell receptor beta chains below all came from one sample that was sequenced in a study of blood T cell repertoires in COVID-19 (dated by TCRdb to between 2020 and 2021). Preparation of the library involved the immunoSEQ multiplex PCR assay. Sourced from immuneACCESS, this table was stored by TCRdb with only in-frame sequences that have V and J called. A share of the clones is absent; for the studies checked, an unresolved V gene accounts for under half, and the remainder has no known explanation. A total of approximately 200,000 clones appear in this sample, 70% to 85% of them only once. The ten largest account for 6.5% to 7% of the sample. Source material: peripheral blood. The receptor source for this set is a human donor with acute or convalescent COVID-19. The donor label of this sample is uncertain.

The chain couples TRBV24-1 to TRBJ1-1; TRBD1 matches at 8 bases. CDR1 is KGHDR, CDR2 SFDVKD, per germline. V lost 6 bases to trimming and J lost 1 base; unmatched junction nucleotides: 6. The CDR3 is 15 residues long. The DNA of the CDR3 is TGTGCCACCAGTCTAGGACAGGGACCGAACACTGAAGCTTTCTTT. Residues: CATSLGQGPNTEAFF.

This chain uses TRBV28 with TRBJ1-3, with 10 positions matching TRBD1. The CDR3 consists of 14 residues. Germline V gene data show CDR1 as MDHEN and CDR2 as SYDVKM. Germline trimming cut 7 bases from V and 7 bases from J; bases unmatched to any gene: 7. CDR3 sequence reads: CASMGDRGRNTIYF. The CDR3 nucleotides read TGTGCCAGCATGGGGGACAGGGGACGGAACACCATATATTTT.

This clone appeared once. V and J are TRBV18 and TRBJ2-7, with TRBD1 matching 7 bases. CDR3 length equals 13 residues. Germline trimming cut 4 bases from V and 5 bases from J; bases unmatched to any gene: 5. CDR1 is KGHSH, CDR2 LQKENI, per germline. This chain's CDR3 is CASSLTGLNEQYF. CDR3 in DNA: TGTGCCAGCTCACTGACAGGGCTCAACGAGCAGTACTTC.

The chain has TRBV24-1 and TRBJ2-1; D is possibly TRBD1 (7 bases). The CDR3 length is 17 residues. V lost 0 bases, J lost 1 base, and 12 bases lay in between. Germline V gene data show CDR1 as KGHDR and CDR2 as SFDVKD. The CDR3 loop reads CATSDLGGGGSYNEQFF. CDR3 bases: TGTGCCACCAGTGATTTGGGAGGGGGCGGGTCCTACAATGAGCAGTTCTTC.

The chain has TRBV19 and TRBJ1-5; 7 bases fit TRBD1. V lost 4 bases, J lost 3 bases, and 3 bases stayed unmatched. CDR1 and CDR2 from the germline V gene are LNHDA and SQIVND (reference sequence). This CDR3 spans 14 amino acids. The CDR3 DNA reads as TGTGCCAGTAGTAGGGGACAGACCAATCAGCCCCAGCATTTT. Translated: CASSRGQTNQPQHF.

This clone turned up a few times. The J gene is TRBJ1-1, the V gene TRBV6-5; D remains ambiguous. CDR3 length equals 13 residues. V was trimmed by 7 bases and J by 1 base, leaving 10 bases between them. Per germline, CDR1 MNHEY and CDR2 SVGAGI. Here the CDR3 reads CASTLRENTEAFF. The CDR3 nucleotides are TGTGCCAGCACCCTTCGGGAGAACACTGAAGCTTTCTTT.

The DNA for the CDR3 is TGTGCCAGCAGTTTAATAGCAGATACGCAGTATTTT. Its translation is CASSLIADTQYF. This chain uses TRBV28 with TRBJ2-3, with D hard to call. This CDR3 comprises 12 residues. Germline CDR1 MDHEN, CDR2 SYDVKM. The V end was cut by 2 bases, the J end by 4 bases, with 4 bases between.

The CDR3 DNA reads as TGTGCCAGCGGGGGGGCTAGCGGGATTGATACGCAGTATTTT. Protein product: CASGGASGIDTQYF. This rearrangement joins TRBV2 to TRBJ2-3; TRBD2 matches 9 bases. Germline V gene lookup returns CDR1 SNHLY and CDR2 FYNNEI. The CDR3 runs 14 residues. J was trimmed by 6 bases and V by 8 bases; bases with no gene match: 9.

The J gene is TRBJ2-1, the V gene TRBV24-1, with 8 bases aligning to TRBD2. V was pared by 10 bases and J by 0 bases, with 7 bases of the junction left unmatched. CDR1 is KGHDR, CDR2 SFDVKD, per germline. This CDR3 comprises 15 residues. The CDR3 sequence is CATELAASSYNEQFF. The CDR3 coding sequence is TGTGCCACAGAACTAGCGGCCAGCTCCTACAATGAGCAGTTCTTC.

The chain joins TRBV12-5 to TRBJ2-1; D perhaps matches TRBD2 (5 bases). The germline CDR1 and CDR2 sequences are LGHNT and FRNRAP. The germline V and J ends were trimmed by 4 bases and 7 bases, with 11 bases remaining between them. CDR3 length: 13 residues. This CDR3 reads CASGSPSGNEQFF. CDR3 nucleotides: TGTGCTAGTGGTTCCCCATCGGGGAATGAGCAGTTCTTC.

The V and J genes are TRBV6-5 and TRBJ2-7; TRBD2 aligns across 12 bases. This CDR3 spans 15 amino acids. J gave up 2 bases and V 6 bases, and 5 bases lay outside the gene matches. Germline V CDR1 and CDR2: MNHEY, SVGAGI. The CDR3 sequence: CASSKTSGSAYEQYF. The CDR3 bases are TGTGCCAGCAGCAAGACTAGCGGGAGCGCCTACGAGCAGTACTTC.

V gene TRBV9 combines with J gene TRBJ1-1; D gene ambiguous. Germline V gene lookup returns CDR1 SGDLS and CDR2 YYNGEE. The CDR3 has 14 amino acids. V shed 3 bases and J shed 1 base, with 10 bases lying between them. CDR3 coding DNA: TGTGCCAGCAGCGACGGGTATGGGAACACTGAAGCTTTCTTT. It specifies CASSDGYGNTEAFF. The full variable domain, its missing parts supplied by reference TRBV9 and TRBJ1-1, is DSGVTQTPKHLITATGQRVTLRCSPRSGDLSVYWYQQSLDQGLQFLIQYYNGEERAKGNILERFSAQQFPDLHSELNLSSLELGDSALYFCASSDGYGNTEAFFGQGTRLTVV.

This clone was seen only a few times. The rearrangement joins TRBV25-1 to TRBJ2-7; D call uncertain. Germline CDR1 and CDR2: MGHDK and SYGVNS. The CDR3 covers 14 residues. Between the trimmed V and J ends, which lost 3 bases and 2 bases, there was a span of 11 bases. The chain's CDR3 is CASSDGGLAYEQYF. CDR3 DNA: TGTGCCAGCAGTGATGGTGGGCTCGCCTACGAGCAGTACTTC.

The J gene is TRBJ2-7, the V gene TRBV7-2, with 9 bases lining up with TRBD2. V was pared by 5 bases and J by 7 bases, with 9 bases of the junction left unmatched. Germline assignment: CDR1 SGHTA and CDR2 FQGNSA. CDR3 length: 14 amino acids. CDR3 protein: CASSLPAAGGEQYF. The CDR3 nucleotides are TGTGCCAGCAGCCTACCCGCCGCGGGGGGGGAGCAGTACTTC.

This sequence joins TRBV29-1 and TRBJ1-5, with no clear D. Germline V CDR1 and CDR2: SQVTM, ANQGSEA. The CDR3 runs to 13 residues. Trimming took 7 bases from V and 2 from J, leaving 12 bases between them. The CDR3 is CSAKYGGNQPQHF. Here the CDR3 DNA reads TGCAGCGCTAAGTACGGGGGCAATCAGCCCCAGCATTTT.

CDR3 region: CASSLAQSSYNEQFF. CDR3 nucleotide sequence: TGTGCCAGCAGCTTAGCACAAAGCTCCTACAATGAGCAGTTCTTC. This chain joins TRBV7-3 and TRBJ2-1; D gene unclear. V lost 2 bases and J lost 0, with 8 bases in between. Germline V lookup: CDR1 SGHTA, CDR2 FQGTGA. The CDR3 length is 15 residues.

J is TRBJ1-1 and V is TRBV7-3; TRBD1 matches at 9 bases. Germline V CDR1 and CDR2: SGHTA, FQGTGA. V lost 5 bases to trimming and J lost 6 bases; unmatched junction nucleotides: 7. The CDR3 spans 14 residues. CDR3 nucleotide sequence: TGTGCCAGCAGCACCGGACAGGGGCGGGCTGAAGCTTTCTTT. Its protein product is CASSTGQGRAEAFF.

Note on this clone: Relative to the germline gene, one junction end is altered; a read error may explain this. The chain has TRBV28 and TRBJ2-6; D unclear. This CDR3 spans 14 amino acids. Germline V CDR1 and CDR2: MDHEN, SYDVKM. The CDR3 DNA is TGTGCCAGCAGTCCAGGTTCCAACCAAAACGTGCTGACTTTC. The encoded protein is CASSPGSNQNVLTF. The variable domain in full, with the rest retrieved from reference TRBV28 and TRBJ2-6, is DVKVTQSSRYLVKRTGEKVFLECVQDMDHENMFWYRQDPGLGLRLIYFSYDVKMKEKGDIPEGYSVSREKKERFSLILESASTNQTSMYLCASSPGSNQNVLTFGAGSRLTVL.

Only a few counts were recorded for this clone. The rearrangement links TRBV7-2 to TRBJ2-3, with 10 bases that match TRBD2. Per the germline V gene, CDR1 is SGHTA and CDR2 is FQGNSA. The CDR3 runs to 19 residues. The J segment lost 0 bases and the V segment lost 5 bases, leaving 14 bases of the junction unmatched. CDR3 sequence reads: CASSKGGWTSGRSTDTQYF. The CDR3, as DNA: TGTGCCAGCAGCAAAGGGGGGTGGACTAGCGGCCGAAGCACAGATACGCAGTATTTT.

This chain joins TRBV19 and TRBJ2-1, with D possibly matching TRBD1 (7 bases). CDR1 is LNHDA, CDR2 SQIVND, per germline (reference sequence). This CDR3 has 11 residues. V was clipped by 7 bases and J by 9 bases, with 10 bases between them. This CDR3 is CASNQGGEQFF. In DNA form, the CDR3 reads TGTGCCAGTAATCAGGGGGGTGAGCAGTTCTTC.

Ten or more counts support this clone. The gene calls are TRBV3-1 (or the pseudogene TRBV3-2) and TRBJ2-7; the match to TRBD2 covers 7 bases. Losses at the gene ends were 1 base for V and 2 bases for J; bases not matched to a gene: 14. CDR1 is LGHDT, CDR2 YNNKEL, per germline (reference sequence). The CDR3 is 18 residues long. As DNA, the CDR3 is TGTGCCAGCAGCCAAGGCCTAGCGGTAGGTGTGGGCCCCTACGAGCAGTACTTC. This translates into CASSQGLAVGVGPYEQYF.

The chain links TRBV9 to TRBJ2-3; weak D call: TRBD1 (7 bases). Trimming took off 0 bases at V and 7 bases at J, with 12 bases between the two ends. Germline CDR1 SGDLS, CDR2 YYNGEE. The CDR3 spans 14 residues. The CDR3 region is CASSVGAGGYTQYF. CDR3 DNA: TGTGCCAGCAGCGTAGGGGCAGGGGGGTATACGCAGTATTTT. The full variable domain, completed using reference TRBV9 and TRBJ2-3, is DSGVTQTPKHLITATGQRVTLRCSPRSGDLSVYWYQQSLDQGLQFLIQYYNGEERAKGNILERFSAQQFPDLHSELNLSSLELGDSALYFCASSVGAGGYTQYFGPGTRLTVL.

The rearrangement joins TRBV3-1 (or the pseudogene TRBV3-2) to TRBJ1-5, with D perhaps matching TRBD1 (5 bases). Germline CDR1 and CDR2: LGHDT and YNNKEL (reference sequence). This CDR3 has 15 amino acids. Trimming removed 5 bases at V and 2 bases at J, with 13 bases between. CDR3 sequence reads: CASSAGGGGNQPQHF. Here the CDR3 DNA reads TGTGCCAGCAGCGCGGGCGGGGGGGGCAATCAGCCCCAGCATTTT.

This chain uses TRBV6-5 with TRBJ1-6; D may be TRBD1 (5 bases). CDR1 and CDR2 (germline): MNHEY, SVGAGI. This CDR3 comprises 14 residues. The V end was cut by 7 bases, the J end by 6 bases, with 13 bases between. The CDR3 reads CASTLTETNSPLHF. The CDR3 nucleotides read TGTGCCAGCACTCTGACAGAGACTAATTCACCCCTCCACTTT.

The CDR3 here is CAWSLSPSSGNTIYF. The DNA for the CDR3 is TGTGCCTGGAGTTTGTCGCCTAGCTCTGGAAACACCATATATTTT. The chain carries TRBV30 and TRBJ1-3; D call uncertain. Between the trimmed V and J ends, which lost 2 bases and 0 bases, there was a span of 11 bases. The CDR3 totals 15 residues. Germline V CDR1 and CDR2: GTSNPN, SVGIG (reference sequence). The full variable domain, in which reference TRBV30 and TRBJ1-3 provide the parts outside the CDR3, is SQTIHQWPATLVQPVGSPLSLECTVEGTSNPNLYWYRQAAGRGLQLLFYSVGIGQISSEVPQNLSASRPQDRQFILSSKKLLLSDSGFYLCAWSLSPSSGNTIYFGEGSWLTVV.

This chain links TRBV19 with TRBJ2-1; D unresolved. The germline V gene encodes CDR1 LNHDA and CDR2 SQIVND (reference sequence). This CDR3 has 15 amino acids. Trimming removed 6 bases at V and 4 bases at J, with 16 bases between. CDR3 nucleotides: TGTGCCAGTAGAAAAGTTACCCTAGGTTACAATGAGCAGTTCTTC. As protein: CASRKVTLGYNEQFF.

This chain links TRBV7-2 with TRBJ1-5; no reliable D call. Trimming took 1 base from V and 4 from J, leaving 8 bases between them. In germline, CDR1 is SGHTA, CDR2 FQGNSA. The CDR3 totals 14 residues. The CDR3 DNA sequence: TGTGCCAGCAGCTTAGGGTCGCTAAATCAGCCCCAGCATTTT. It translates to CASSLGSLNQPQHF.